This TCR beta chain was documented in a study of PD-1 blockade in mismatch repair-deficient tumors. Study context: All were previously treated, progressing patients with approximately 11 mismatch repair-deficient cancer types.

Assay used: immunoSEQ multiplex PCR; TCRdb lists only in-frame clones, some missing. The table shows about 100,000 clones, with 82% occurring only once. In germline, CDR1 is SGDLS, CDR2 YYNGEE. V was pared by 3 bases and J by 3 bases, with 6 bases of the junction left unmatched. The CDR3 is made up of 15 amino acids. The J gene is TRBJ1-2, the V gene TRBV9, with 9 bases matching TRBD1. This specimen consisted of peripheral blood, obtained around 8 months after starting pembrolizumab. The clonotype originates from an adult with mismatch repair-deficient cancer. The CDR3 DNA is TGTGCCAGCAGCGAGGGACAGGGTGGTGACTATGGCTACACCTTC. Translating it yields CASSEGQGGDYGYTF.